Each of the 9 T cell receptor beta chains below was sequenced from the same sample in a study of blood T cell repertoires in COVID-19. Only in-frame clones appear in the TCRdb table, and some are missing; sequencing was by immunoSEQ multiplex PCR. The table shows approximately 100,000 clones, with under 85% occurring only once. Sequenced: peripheral blood. These receptors came from a human donor in a cohort sampled during active COVID-19.

The chain couples TRBV4-1 to TRBJ2-3; the D gene is possibly TRBD1 (6 bases). Germline V gene lookup returns CDR1 MGHRA and CDR2 YSYEKL. V shed 1 base and J shed 4 bases, with 12 bases lying between them. This CDR3 has 15 amino acids. The CDR3 region has the DNA TGCGCCAGCAGCCAAGTGGGGGCCGCGTCAGATACGCAGTATTTT. The encoded protein is CASSQVGAASDTQYF.

This chain connects TRBV27 to TRBJ1-6; weak D call: TRBD1 (5 bases). CDR3 length: 13 amino acids. Germline V gene data show CDR1 as MNHEY and CDR2 as SMNVEV (reference sequence). Trimming cost V 5 bases and J 10 bases, with 12 bases left between them. DNA for the CDR3: TGTGCCAGCAGTCTGGCAGGGATGTCACCCCTCCACTTT. Encoded protein: CASSLAGMSPLHF.

The chain uses TRBV21-1 and TRBJ1-2. TRBV21-1 is an annotated pseudogene. The CDR3 totals 13 residues. This CDR3 reads CASSPKGEGGYTF. The CDR3 DNA follows: TGTGCCAGCAGTCCTAAAGGGGAGGGTGGCTACACCTTC.

The chain joins TRBV18 to TRBJ1-1, with 8 positions matching TRBD1. The CDR3 has 15 residues. Germline V gene lookup returns CDR1 KGHSH and CDR2 LQKENI. After removal of 4 bases from V and 1 base from J, the junction contained 5 bases not matched to a gene. Written as DNA, the CDR3 is TGTGCCAGCTCACAGGGACAGGTTCGGAACACTGAAGCTTTCTTT. Its protein product is CASSQGQVRNTEAFF.

The chain has TRBV5-4 and TRBJ2-3; 8 positions match TRBD2. Germline CDR1 reads SGHNT; CDR2 reads YYREEE (reference sequence). With 6 bases clipped from V and 0 bases from J, the junction kept 6 bases outside the gene matches. This CDR3 region has 15 residues. CDR3: CASNPGGISTDTQYF. DNA for the CDR3: TGTGCCAGCAACCCGGGGGGGATAAGCACAGATACGCAGTATTTT.

This clone was seen a few times. The chain employs TRBV28 and TRBJ1-1; no clear D. The CDR3 is 13 residues long. Trimming took off 7 bases at V and 5 bases at J, with 14 bases between the two ends. Looked up from germline, CDR1 is MDHEN and CDR2 is SYDVKM. The CDR3 DNA reads as TGTGCCAGCATGGGAGGGCTTGTGACTGAAGCTTTCTTT. Residues: CASMGGLVTEAFF.

This clone was detected once. The chain employs TRBV10-3 and TRBJ1-2, with TRBD1 as a possible D gene (5 bases). Deletions cut 6 bases from V and 2 bases from J, with 16 bases between. The CDR3 is 15 amino acids. The germline V gene encodes CDR1 ENHRY and CDR2 SYGVKD. CDR3 amino acids: CAIREQDFWNYGYTF. CDR3 nucleotides: TGTGCCATCAGGGAACAGGATTTCTGGAACTATGGCTACACCTTC.

The rearrangement joins TRBV6-5 to TRBJ2-1, with 12 bases matching TRBD2. Trimming at V came to 2 bases and at J to 8 bases, leaving 4 bases not matched to a gene. There are 15 residues in the CDR3. Germline CDR1 MNHEY, CDR2 SVGAGI. Here the CDR3 DNA reads TGTGCCAGCAGTTACGTACTAGCGGGAGGTTATGAGCAGTTCTTC. This translates into CASSYVLAGGYEQFF.

J is TRBJ1-2 and V is TRBV29-1; 10 nucleotides align to TRBD1. Germline CDR1 and CDR2: SQVTM and ANQGSEA. Trimming removed 0 bases from V and 8 bases from J; junction bases left unmatched: 9. CDR3 length: 15 residues. The CDR3 is CSVEDERQGAPGYTF. The CDR3 DNA is TGCAGCGTTGAAGATGAGAGACAGGGGGCGCCGGGCTACACCTTC.